This is a list of T cell receptor beta chains from one sample in a study of beta chain features in type 1 diabetes. TCRdb keeps only in-frame clones here, not all; method: immunoSEQ multiplex PCR. This sample has 35,000 to 50,000 clones, with approximately 48% found just once. The sequenced material came from stem cell memory CD4+ T cells from blood. Receptor source: a woman under 40 in good health. Both conserved end residues are part of each CDR3.

TRBV28	CASNDSGRTGSGYTF
TRBV21-1	CASSALWTSGYTISYNEQFF
TRBV6-5	CASSSGLAGPDTQYF
TRBV18	CASSPLPGQGRSEAFF
TRBV7-2	CASSVNRGGATEAFF
TRBV4-1	CASSHAGDGEQYF
TRBV6-5	CASSYEAPPETQYF
TRBV29-1	CSAGQVNYGYTF
TRBV27	CASRSKGQGPNQPQHF
TRBV29-1	CSVEGLAGGNEQFF
TRBV6-5	CASTVTGGYGYTF
TRBV28	CASSLIQNTEAFF
TRBV7-3	CASSSQGNTGELFF
TRBV7-9	CASSPRDRGSTDTQYF
TRBV2	CASRSTGGQRSNQPQHF
TRBV7-9	CASSLGTSGWNEQFF
TRBV7-2	CASSLAQRGEGQPQHF
TRBV6-6	CASSYSTGITYNEQFF
TRBV7-2	CASSQAQGSGPQHF
TRBV30	CAGRLDYNEQFF
TRBV4-3	CASSQDLQGVLSGANVLTF
TRBV30	CAWSAGINSNQPQHF
TRBV2	CASRDIEETQYF
TRBV19	CASSIEASGSYSYEQYF
TRBV4-3	CASSPQGDYGYTF
TRBV2	CATKSTDRHYNEQFF
TRBV6-5	CASSILYEQYF
TRBV7-2	CASSLVAAAEQYF
TRBV7-3	CASSLWASGDYNEQFF
TRBV11-2	CASSLVAGVSDTQYF
TRBV28	CASRPYGGQGTNQPQHF
TRBV4-3	CASSQGEASGNAIYF
TRBV18	CASSPKSSGGYNEQFF
TRBV7-3	CASSAEPGYGYTF
TRBV7-3	CASSARGLAGVDTQYF
TRBV28	CASREDYEQYF
TRBV15	CATSRGGTSGRTSSYNEQFF
TRBV30	CAWSRPGGGNEKLFF
TRBV9	CASSLVAENYNEQFF
TRBV7-9	CASSFRLGGIDTDTQYF
TRBV28	CASSLSIPQYF
TRBV29-1	CSVEQGVAGNTIYF
TRBV18	CASSPTGGNTEAFF
TRBV18	CASSPPGRSDDTGELFF
TRBV7-2	CASNPRARGGAGETQYF
TRBV7-3	CASSYRQGPDTQYF
TRBV15	CATSRDFGRDVNTEAFF
TRBV7-3	CASSSQGLGNTGELFF
TRBV6-5	CASSSAGYIQYF
TRBV30	CAWSVNAGDNEKLFF
TRBV18	CASSPDSRARNEKLFF
TRBV13	CASRPGGLRTDTQYF
TRBV30	CAWKGHRGNYGYTF
TRBV30	CAWGQQETQYF